The 29 T cell receptor beta chains reported below all come from one sample, sequenced in a study of cytomegalovirus exposure and HLA in healthy donors. Some clones are missing from TCRdb's copy, which holds only in-frame ones; the method was immunoSEQ multiplex PCR. The sample records under 95,000 clones, approximately 93% being singletons. The material sequenced was PBMCs. The receptor set was obtained from a woman aged 18 to 35 in good health and CMV-seropositive.

The chain has TRBV10-3 and TRBJ2-3, with TRBD1 matching 7 bases. Germline V gene data show CDR1 as ENHRY and CDR2 as SYGVKD. The trim removed 11 bases at V and 6 bases at J, leaving 14 bases unmatched. There are 14 residues in the CDR3. CDR3 nucleotides: TGTGCCTCAATCTTAGAGGGGGCATGGGATACGCAGTATTTT. Translated: CASILEGAWDTQYF.

J is TRBJ2-3 and V is TRBV7-2; D call uncertain. CDR1 is SGHTA and CDR2 is FQGNSA in the germline V gene. The V gene lost 4 bases and the J gene lost 2 bases, with 4 bases spanning the gap. The CDR3 runs 12 residues. The DNA for the CDR3 is TGTGCCAGCAGCTCTACCACAGATACGCAGTATTTT. This translates into CASSSTTDTQYF.

This chain joins TRBV6-5 and TRBJ2-3, with TRBD2 matching 7 bases. Looked up from germline, CDR1 is MNHEY and CDR2 is SVGAGI. Germline trimming cut 4 bases from V and 2 bases from J; bases unmatched to any gene: 6. This CDR3 region has 15 residues. DNA for the CDR3: TGTGCCAGCAGTTCACCGGGACTACCCACAGATACGCAGTATTTT. It translates to CASSSPGLPTDTQYF.

The chain couples TRBV29-1 to TRBJ2-3; D is unclear. The CDR3 runs to 13 residues. Germline V gives CDR1 SQVTM, CDR2 ANQGSEA. V lost 0 bases and J lost 6, with 10 bases in between. The CDR3 spells CSVEDASPDTQYF. CDR3 DNA: TGCAGCGTTGAAGATGCGTCGCCTGATACGCAGTATTTT.

This clone was seen a few times. The CDR3 bases are TGTGCCAGCAGCCGTTCCGTCACAGCCCGCCCCGAGCAGTACTTC. Encoded protein: CASSRSVTARPEQYF. The V call is TRBV7-2, the J call TRBJ2-7; D is ambiguous. In germline, CDR1 is SGHTA, CDR2 FQGNSA. The CDR3 extends over 15 amino acids. Trimming cost V 5 bases and J 6 bases, with 20 bases left between them.

The chain links TRBV28 to TRBJ2-7; 8 bases match TRBD2. CDR3 length: 16 amino acids. The germline V gene has CDR1 MDHEN and CDR2 SYDVKM. V shed 5 bases, J shed 0 bases, and the junction held 9 bases outside the gene matches. DNA for the CDR3: TGTGCCAGCAGTCGGGGGGGGAGACAGGTCTCCTACGAGCAGTACTTC. The encoded protein is CASSRGGRQVSYEQYF.

V and J are TRBV2 and TRBJ1-5, with a possible D match to TRBD1 (5 bases). This CDR3 comprises 12 residues. Germline loops: CDR1 SNHLY, CDR2 FYNNEI. Trimming shortened V by 0 bases and J by 8 bases, and 5 bases separated the two germline ends. DNA for the CDR3: TGTGCCAGCAGTGAAGCAGGGGAGCCCCAGCATTTT. It translates to CASSEAGEPQHF.

V usage is TRBV7-3 and J usage is TRBJ2-4, with D possibly TRBD2 on 6 matching bases. Germline values: CDR1 SGHTA, CDR2 FQGTGA. Deletions cut 5 bases from V and 6 bases from J, with 11 bases between. CDR3 length: 13 residues. The CDR3 region has the DNA TGTGCCAGCAGCATCGGGGGAAGAAACATTCAGTACTTC. Its protein is CASSIGGRNIQYF.

The genes are TRBV18 and TRBJ2-5, with D perhaps matching TRBD1 (6 bases). The CDR3 runs to 14 residues. The germline CDR1 and CDR2 sequences are KGHSH and LQKENI. V lost 3 bases to trimming and J lost 1 base, with 9 bases between them. The CDR3 coding sequence is TGTGCCAGCTCACCCCGGGACATCCAAGAGACCCAGTACTTC. Its protein product is CASSPRDIQETQYF.

The V gene is TRBV7-9, the J gene TRBJ1-5, with D perhaps TRBD1 (6 bases). This CDR3 contains 16 residues. V was cut by 5 bases and J by 6 bases, with 20 bases left in between. Germline CDR1 is SEHNR and CDR2 is FQNEAQ (reference sequence). The CDR3: CASSHDGGGGSQPQHF. The CDR3, as DNA: TGTGCCAGCAGCCACGATGGGGGCGGTGGTAGTCAGCCCCAGCATTTT.

The DNA of the CDR3 is TGTGCCAGCAGCCAAGACAGGGGCGGCTACACCTTC. Amino acid sequence: CASSQDRGGYTF. V is TRBV6-5 and J is TRBJ1-2; the match to TRBD1 covers 8 bases. The length of the CDR3 is 12 residues. Germline lookup yields CDR1 MNHEY and CDR2 SVGAGI. J was trimmed by 8 bases and V by 6 bases; bases with no gene match: 5.

This sequence joins TRBV6-5 and TRBJ2-3, with D hard to call. Germline CDR1 is MNHEY and CDR2 is SVGAGI. The V end lost 8 bases, the J end lost 0 bases, and 15 bases lay between the germline ends. The CDR3 spans 15 residues. The CDR3 bases are TGTGCCAGCGGCCTTCCGGGTTCTAGCACAGATACGCAGTATTTT. Protein: CASGLPGSSTDTQYF.

V is TRBV11-1 and J is TRBJ1-1; possible D gene TRBD1, 5 bases. Germline loops: CDR1 SGHAT, CDR2 FQDESV (reference sequence). The CDR3 has 11 amino acids. V was clipped by 8 bases and J by 6 bases, with 10 bases between them. The CDR3 here is CASGAGAEAFF. The DNA of the CDR3 is TGTGCCAGCGGGGCGGGGGCTGAAGCTTTCTTT.

This chain connects TRBV18 to TRBJ1-4, with TRBD1 identical over 10 bases. V shed 3 bases and J 7 bases; nucleotides not matched to a gene: 8. The CDR3 length is 16 residues. The germline V gene encodes CDR1 KGHSH and CDR2 LQKENI. The CDR3 spells CASSPTVRTGGEKLFF. The CDR3, as DNA: TGTGCCAGCTCACCGACTGTGAGGACAGGGGGTGAAAAACTGTTTTTT.

V and J are TRBV4-1 and TRBJ2-3, with a weak D call TRBD2 (7 bases). This CDR3 has 17 residues. The germline gives CDR1 MGHRA, CDR2 YSYEKL. V was clipped by 1 base and J by 0 bases, with 14 bases between them. CDR3 sequence (DNA): TGCGCCAGCAGCCAAGTCCCCCGGGGGGCCAGCACAGATACGCAGTATTTT. This encodes CASSQVPRGASTDTQYF.

The chain links TRBV9 to TRBJ1-2; D may be TRBD1 (6 bases). Trimming removed 4 bases at V and 4 bases at J, with 23 bases between. This CDR3 has 17 amino acids. The germline V gene has CDR1 SGDLS and CDR2 YYNGEE. CDR3 residues: CASSSPRDTGGVYGYTF. CDR3 coding DNA: TGTGCCAGCAGCTCTCCCCGGGACACGGGGGGGGTCTATGGCTACACCTTC.

The chain uses TRBV11-2 and TRBJ2-5; 8 nucleotides align to TRBD2. The CDR3 has 16 residues. CDR1 SGHAT and CDR2 FQNNGV come from the germline V gene. Unmatched junction bases numbered 6, after V lost 1 base and J lost 2 bases. This CDR3 reads CASSLAREGRQETQYF. DNA for the CDR3: TGTGCCAGCAGCTTAGCCCGGGAGGGCCGTCAAGAGACCCAGTACTTC.

The chain has TRBV7-2 and TRBJ2-7; D is possibly TRBD2 (7 bases). Trimming cost V 1 base and J 0 bases, with 13 bases left between them. Per germline, CDR1 SGHTA and CDR2 FQGNSA. CDR3 length: 16 residues. CDR3: CASSLGEGVPSYEQYF. The CDR3 DNA reads TGTGCCAGCAGCTTAGGGGAGGGGGTCCCCTCCTACGAGCAGTACTTC. Full variable domain (remainder filled in from reference TRBV7-2 and TRBJ2-7): GAGVSQSPSNKVTEKGKDVELRCDPISGHTALYWYRQSLGQGLEFLIYFQGNSAPDKSGLPSDRFSAERTGGSVSTLTIQRTQQEDSAVYLCASSLGEGVPSYEQYFGPGTRLTVT.

The rearrangement uses TRBV14 and TRBJ2-7; 9 nucleotides align to TRBD1. The trim removed 1 base at V and 6 bases at J, leaving 1 base unmatched. CDR3 length: 13 residues. The V gene's germline CDR1 is SGHDN and CDR2 FVKESK. The CDR3 region is CASSQAQGAEQYF. In DNA, the CDR3 is TGTGCCAGCAGCCAAGCACAGGGGGCCGAGCAGTACTTC. Looking up the rest from reference TRBV14 and TRBJ2-7 gives the full variable domain: EAGVTQFPSHSVIEKGQTVTLRCDPISGHDNLYWYRRVMGKEIKFLLHFVKESKQDESGMPNNRFLAERTGGTYSTLKVQPAELEDSGVYFCASSQAQGAEQYFGPGTRLTVT.

The chain joins TRBV4-1 to TRBJ1-1, with D hard to call. CDR1 and CDR2 (germline): MGHRA, YSYEKL. Between the trimmed V and J ends, which lost 0 bases and 6 bases, there was a span of 23 bases. This CDR3 spans 18 amino acids. DNA of the CDR3: TGCGCCAGCAGCCAAGATCGAGTCCTGACGGGCGTAGCGGCTGAAGCTTTCTTT. This gives the protein CASSQDRVLTGVAAEAFF.

This clone was recorded only once. V is TRBV2 and J is TRBJ2-7; 7 bases are a match to TRBD1. CDR3 size: 15 residues. Trimming at V came to 8 bases and at J to 2 bases, leaving 12 bases not matched to a gene. Germline V gene sequence: CDR1 SNHLY, CDR2 FYNNEI. The chain's CDR3 is CASWVLGQDPYEQYF. DNA of the CDR3: TGTGCCAGCTGGGTCCTAGGACAGGACCCCTACGAGCAGTACTTC.

This clone has a single count. The rearrangement uses TRBV7-6 and TRBJ1-2, with D unresolved. V lost 5 bases, J lost 6 bases, and 13 bases lay in between. CDR3 length equals 13 residues. The germline V gene has CDR1 SGHVS and CDR2 FNYEAQ. CDR3 DNA sequence: TGTGCCAGCAGCGTTAGCGGGGTGGATGGCTACACCTTC. Encoded protein: CASSVSGVDGYTF.

This chain uses TRBV19 with TRBJ2-4, with D possibly TRBD1 on 6 matching bases. Deletions cut 2 bases from V and 9 bases from J, with 17 bases between. The CDR3 loop spans 15 amino acids. Germline V CDR1 and CDR2: LNHDA, SQIVND (reference sequence). CDR3 loop: CASSISQGSVGIQYF. The DNA for the CDR3 is TGTGCCAGTAGTATATCACAGGGTTCAGTTGGCATTCAGTACTTC.

The chain combines TRBV7-2 with TRBJ2-7, with 8 bases identical to TRBD1. Germline CDR1 SGHTA, CDR2 FQGNSA. V shed 4 bases and J 7 bases; nucleotides not matched to a gene: 12. The CDR3 length is 15 residues. CDR3 sequence reads: CASSSTGAPYVEQYF. Written as DNA, the CDR3 is TGTGCCAGCAGCTCGACAGGGGCGCCCTACGTGGAGCAGTACTTC.

CDR3 protein: CASSSQQAGGETQYF. The CDR3 nucleotides are TGTGCCAGCAGTTCCCAACAAGCGGGAGGGGAGACCCAGTACTTC. The chain recombines TRBV28 with TRBJ2-5; 10 bases fit TRBD2. Germline V gene sequence: CDR1 MDHEN, CDR2 SYDVKM. Unmatched junction bases numbered 7, after V lost 4 bases and J lost 5 bases. This CDR3 region has 15 residues.

This rearrangement joins TRBV4-3 to TRBJ1-3; D call uncertain. This CDR3 has 16 residues. The germline gives CDR1 LGHNA, CDR2 YSLEER. V was cut by 3 bases and J by 7 bases, with 19 bases left in between. Written as DNA, the CDR3 is TGCGCCAGCAGCCACGAACTTTTCAAAACCGGGAACACCATATATTTT. Translation gives CASSHELFKTGNTIYF.

The chain joins TRBV7-3 to TRBJ1-6, with TRBD1 as a possible D gene (6 bases). The germline V gene encodes CDR1 SGHTA and CDR2 FQGTGA. This CDR3 region has 16 residues. Trimming took off 5 bases at V and 7 bases at J, with 18 bases between the two ends. The DNA for the CDR3 is TGTGCCAGCAGCCCAGCGGGGGGGGCGGAAAATTCACCCCTCCACTTT. Residues: CASSPAGGAENSPLHF.

This clone was counted a single time. V is TRBV4-1 and J is TRBJ2-1, with TRBD2 matching over 8 bases. J lost 0 bases, V lost 1 base, and 5 bases had no gene match. This CDR3 is 17 amino acids long. Germline V lookup: CDR1 MGHRA, CDR2 YSYEKL. The CDR3 DNA sequence: TGCGCCAGCAGCCAAGTGGCTAGCGGGTACTCCTACAATGAGCAGTTCTTC. Protein sequence: CASSQVASGYSYNEQFF.

The chain has TRBV7-2 and TRBJ1-1, with no clear D. V lost 5 bases and J lost 1, with 17 bases in between. The germline gives CDR1 SGHTA, CDR2 FQGNSA. The CDR3 runs 16 residues. The CDR3 DNA is TGTGCCAGCAGCCCACACCCACAGACAAGGAACACTGAAGCTTTCTTT. It specifies CASSPHPQTRNTEAFF.